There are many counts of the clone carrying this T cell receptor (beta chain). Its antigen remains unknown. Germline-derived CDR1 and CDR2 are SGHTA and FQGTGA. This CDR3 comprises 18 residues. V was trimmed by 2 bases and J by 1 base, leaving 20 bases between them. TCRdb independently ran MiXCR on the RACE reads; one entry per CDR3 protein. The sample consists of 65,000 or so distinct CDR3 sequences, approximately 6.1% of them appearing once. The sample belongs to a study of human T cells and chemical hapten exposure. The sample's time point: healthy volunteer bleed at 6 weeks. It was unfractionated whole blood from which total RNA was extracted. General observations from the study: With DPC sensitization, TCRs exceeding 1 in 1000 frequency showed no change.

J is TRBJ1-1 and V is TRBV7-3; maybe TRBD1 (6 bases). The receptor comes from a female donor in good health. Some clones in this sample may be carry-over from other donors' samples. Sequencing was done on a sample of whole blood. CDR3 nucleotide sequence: TGTGCCAGCAGCTTAGGGGGGGGGGCCTCTCCCGCGAACACTGAAGCTTTCTTT. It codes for CASSLGGGASPANTEAFF.